A selection of T cell receptor beta chains follows, all from one sample in a study of post-analysis software for immune sequencing data. In TCRdb, the PCR reads were re-called with MiXCR into one record per CDR3 protein. The repertoire holds approximately 690,000 distinct CDR3 sequences, with approximately 60% as singletons. The material sequenced was blood. The source of these receptors is a girl aged 2-10 years with multiple sclerosis. Each CDR3 is given with its conserved first and last residue. The order of the fields is V gene, clone size, D gene, J gene, CDR3 DNA, CDR3 protein. The D gene is left open where the match is weak. Not every row has a clone size; where given, it reads once, few, many or a size class.

TRBV11-3	-	-	TRBJ2-3	TGTGCCAGCAGCCGCGGAGGGCCGCAGTATTTT	CASSRGGPQYF
TRBV5-1	-	-	TRBJ1-2	TGCGCCAGCAGCTTGGGAGGGGCCGTTCTCTATGGCTACACCTTC	CASSLGGAVLYGYTF
TRBV20-1	-	-	TRBJ1-1	TGCAGTGCTCAGGAGAGGGACACTGAAGCTTTCTTT	CSAQERDTEAFF
TRBV25-1	-	-	TRBJ2-3	TGTGCCAGCAGTGATCTGGTCAATACGCAGTATTTT	CASSDLVNTQYF
TRBV29-1	few	-	TRBJ2-3	TGCAGCGCCGCGGGCGGGATTAGCACAGATACGCAGTATTTT	CSAAGGISTDTQYF
TRBV5-1	-	TRBD2	TRBJ2-5	TGCGCCAGCAGCCCCTATGGACTAGCGGAAGAGACCCAGTACTTC	CASSPYGLAEETQYF
TRBV7-9	-	TRBD1	TRBJ1-2	TGTGCCAGCAGCTTAGCGCTACTTGAGCTACAGGGGAACTATGGCTACACCTTC	CASSLALLELQGNYGYTF
TRBV11-2	-	TRBD2	TRBJ2-5	TGTGCCAGCAGCTCTGGGACTAGGGGGAGGGAGACCCAGTACTTC	CASSSGTRGRETQYF
TRBV5-6	-	TRBD2	TRBJ2-1	TGTGCCAGCAGCTTGGGCCGGGGGGTCCCCTACAATGAGCAGTTCTTC	CASSLGRGVPYNEQFF
TRBV20-1	-	-	TRBJ2-3	TGCAGTGCTAGAACGGCGGGTTGGAGCACAGATACGCAGTATTTT	CSARTAGWSTDTQYF
TRBV12-3/TRBV12-4	-	-	TRBJ1-1	TGTGCCACCGGGACCAACGAGGGGGGCACTGAAGCTTTCTTT	CATGTNEGGTEAFF
TRBV30	few	-	TRBJ2-1	TGTGCCTGCCACAGGATCTACAATGAGCAGTTCTTC	CACHRIYNEQFF
TRBV29-1	-	-	TRBJ2-5	TGCAGCGTTGAAGGCGGAACGGGCCAAGAGACCCAGTACTTC	CSVEGGTGQETQYF
TRBV29-1	-	TRBD1	TRBJ1-1	TGCAGCGTTGGGGGACAGGAGGGGTTCACTGAAGCTTTCTTT	CSVGGQEGFTEAFF
TRBV11-2	-	-	TRBJ2-5	TGTGCCAGCAGCTCGCCCGCCGGGCGAGAGACCCAGTACTTC	CASSSPAGRETQYF
TRBV27	-	-	TRBJ2-7	TGTGCCAGGCTACTTCCCGGGTTCTACGAGCAGTACTTC	CARLLPGFYEQYF
TRBV7-8	-	TRBD1	TRBJ2-1	TGTGCCAGCAGTCTTAAAACAGGGGTACCCTACAATGAGCAGTTCTTC	CASSLKTGVPYNEQFF
TRBV6-5	-	TRBD1	TRBJ2-5	TGTGCCAGCACCCTCCGGACAGGGAAGTTAGGAGAGACCCAGTACTTC	CASTLRTGKLGETQYF
TRBV6-4	-	-	TRBJ2-2	TGTGCCAGCAGTGACTCGATGGTCACCGGGGAGCTGTTTTTT	CASSDSMVTGELFF
TRBV6-5	once	-	TRBJ2-3	TGTGCCAGCAGTCCGAGGATCTCAGATACGCAGTATTTT	CASSPRISDTQYF
TRBV7-3	-	TRBD2	TRBJ2-7	TGTGCCAGCAGCTTAATCGCTAGCGGGAGCCACGAGCAGTACTTC	CASSLIASGSHEQYF
TRBV7-2	-	-	TRBJ2-3	TGTGCCAGCAGCTTCAAGGTGGGAGATACGCAGTATTTT	CASSFKVGDTQYF
TRBV7-6	few	-	TRBJ2-5	TGTGCCAGCAGCGGGGCAGGGCAAGAGACCCAGTACTTC	CASSGAGQETQYF
TRBV7-9	-	TRBD1	TRBJ2-7	TGTGCCAGCAGCCCGCCGGGACAGGGCGGCGAGCAGTACTTC	CASSPPGQGGEQYF
TRBV12-3/TRBV12-4	-	-	TRBJ2-5	TGTGCCAGCAGTGCGACAGGACCCACTCAAGAGACCCAGTACTTC	CASSATGPTQETQYF
TRBV6-5	once	-	TRBJ2-1	TGTGCCAGCAGCCGCGGGACTCCTCCTTACAATGAGCAGTTCTTC	CASSRGTPPYNEQFF
TRBV6-7	-	-	TRBJ2-7	TGTGCCAGCTGGCACGGGGCCTACGAGCAGTACTTC	CASWHGAYEQYF
TRBV14	-	-	TRBJ2-7	TGTGCCAGCAGCCAAGATGGGAATTGGTACGAGCAGTACTTC	CASSQDGNWYEQYF
TRBV5-1	-	TRBD1	TRBJ2-6	TGCGCCAGCAGCACGGGAACAGGGGACGGGGCCAACGTCCTGACTTTC	CASSTGTGDGANVLTF
TRBV6-1	few	TRBD2	TRBJ2-7	TGTGCCAGCAGTGACCGGACTAGCGGGAGGGGGTACGAGCAGTACTTC	CASSDRTSGRGYEQYF
TRBV2	-	TRBD2	TRBJ2-6	TGTGCCAGCAGTGAAAGCGGGGTCTCTGGGGCCAACGTCCTGACTTTC	CASSESGVSGANVLTF
TRBV18	once	-	TRBJ1-1	TGTGCCAGCTCACCAAGCGTTCCGGGAGGTGGCACTGAAGCTTTCTTT	CASSPSVPGGGTEAFF
TRBV5-5	-	-	TRBJ1-6	TGTGCCAGCAGCTTGATACAGGCTTCTAATTCACCCCTCCACTTT	CASSLIQASNSPLHF
TRBV4-2	once	-	TRBJ1-2	TGTGCCAGCAGCCGAGATACCGGGACAAGCTATGGCTACACCTTC	CASSRDTGTSYGYTF
TRBV29-1	few	TRBD2	TRBJ2-1	TGCAGCGTCCCATTGGGTCCCTTAGCGGGAGACAATGAGCAGTTCTTC	CSVPLGPLAGDNEQFF